These 13 T cell receptor beta chains share one sample of origin, sequenced in a study of regulatory T cells in long-lasting Graves disease. HTBI primers from iRepertoire and Arm-PCR of CDR3 regions yielded the TCR beta libraries. TCRdb processed the multiplex PCR reads anew with MiXCR; each CDR3 protein has one entry. The data contain about 430,000 distinct CDR3 sequences, approximately 22% of them singletons. Time point indicated: persistent/refractory GD, antithyroid drugs over 5 years with positive TRAb. From PBMCs, RNA was extracted and then used to make the TCR library. Sequenced material: peripheral blood mononuclear cells (PBMCs), taken when the disease was refractory, from a patient treated with antithyroid drugs. The receptors derive from a female donor with Graves disease.

The rearrangement uses TRBV28 and TRBJ2-1; D may be TRBD2 (5 bases). There are 13 residues in the CDR3. V dropped 3 bases and J dropped 8 bases, with 11 bases sitting between them. The germline V gene encodes CDR1 MDHEN and CDR2 SYDVKM. CDR3 protein: CASSFGLGDEQFF. In nucleotides, the CDR3 is TGTGCCAGCAGTTTTGGCCTGGGAGATGAGCAGTTCTTC.

J is TRBJ1-5 and V is TRBV3-1, with D possibly being TRBD1 (5 bases). The CDR3 runs to 15 residues. Germline V gene lookup returns CDR1 LGHDT and CDR2 YNNKEL (reference sequence). Trimming pared 1 base from V and 0 bases from J, leaving 7 bases between. CDR3 protein: CASSQAGYSNQPQHF. The CDR3 DNA sequence: TGTGCCAGCAGCCAAGCAGGGTATAGCAATCAGCCCCAGCATTTT.

This clonotype was picked up many times. This chain joins TRBV29-1 and TRBJ2-7; 9 bases align to TRBD2. CDR1 is SQVTM and CDR2 is ANQGSEA in the germline V gene. The CDR3 totals 14 residues. V gave up 2 bases and J gave up 2 bases; unmatched junction bases: 4. This CDR3 is CSVEKSGRPYEQYF. The CDR3 region has the DNA TGCAGCGTTGAAAAGAGCGGGAGGCCCTACGAGCAGTACTTC.

The chain carries TRBV5-1 and TRBJ2-2; 8 nucleotides align to TRBD1. Trimming took 4 bases from V and 1 from J; bases not matched to a gene: 6. CDR1 and CDR2 (germline): SGHRS, YFSETQ. The CDR3 length is 16 residues. Here the CDR3 DNA reads TGCGCCAGCAGCCTGGTCGGACAGGGGAACACCGGGGAGCTGTTTTTT. Amino acid sequence: CASSLVGQGNTGELFF. Together with reference TRBV5-1 and TRBJ2-2, the CDR3 gives the full variable domain: KAGVTQTPRYLIKTRGQQVTLSCSPISGHRSVSWYQQTPGQGLQFLFEYFSETQRNKGNFPGRFSGRQFSNSRSEMNVSTLELGDSALYLCASSLVGQGNTGELFFGEGSRLTVL.

This clonotype has only a few counts. The germline gene is not matched at one end of the junction; a read error may be the cause. The rearrangement joins TRBV30 to TRBJ2-7; 9 bases line up with TRBD1. The CDR3 length is 14 residues. Germline CDR1 is GTSNPN and CDR2 is SVGIG (reference sequence). The CDR3 reads CTWSGSGQGYEQYF. Written as DNA, the CDR3 is TGTACCTGGAGCGGGTCGGGACAGGGCTACGAGCAGTACTTC.

This clonotype was counted ten times or more. This chain links TRBV2 with TRBJ1-2; TRBD1 is a possible D gene (5 bases). The CDR3 loop spans 14 amino acids. V shed 1 base and J shed 3 bases, with 9 bases lying between them. In germline, CDR1 is SNHLY, CDR2 FYNNEI. DNA for the CDR3: TGTGCCAGCAGTGAAGTGACGACAGACTATGGCTACACCTTC. Translating it yields CASSEVTTDYGYTF.

The chain recombines TRBV9 with TRBJ1-1; D call uncertain. Germline V gives CDR1 SGDLS, CDR2 YYNGEE. CDR3 length: 13 amino acids. With 0 bases removed from V and 1 base from J, the gap between germline ends came to 4 bases. The CDR3 protein is CASSVAENTEAFF. The DNA for the CDR3 is TGTGCCAGCAGCGTAGCAGAGAACACTGAAGCTTTCTTT. Full variable domain (remainder filled in from reference TRBV9 and TRBJ1-1): DSGVTQTPKHLITATGQRVTLRCSPRSGDLSVYWYQQSLDQGLQFLIQYYNGEERAKGNILERFSAQQFPDLHSELNLSSLELGDSALYFCASSVAENTEAFFGQGTRLTVV.

This clonotype was observed many times. The chain carries TRBV29-1 and TRBJ2-2, with a weak D call TRBD1 (6 bases). The germline V gene has CDR1 SQVTM and CDR2 ANQGSEA. V was pared by 7 bases and J by 5 bases, with 8 bases between. The CDR3 length is 11 residues. The CDR3 sequence is CSGQGTGELFF. The CDR3 bases are TGCAGCGGTCAGGGGACCGGGGAGCTGTTTTTT.

V usage is TRBV12-3 or TRBV12-4 and J usage is TRBJ1-2; 9 bases map to TRBD1. CDR3 length: 14 residues. The junction had 6 bases not matched to a gene; V was cut back by 6 bases and J by 4 bases. The CDR3 coding sequence is TGTGCCAGCAGAGCCGGGACAGGGCCCTATGGCTACACCTTC. Residues: CASRAGTGPYGYTF.

This clonotype came up many times. V is TRBV12-3 or TRBV12-4 and J is TRBJ2-5, with D possibly being TRBD2 (5 bases). V was shortened by 7 bases and J by 1 base, with 13 bases between the two germline ends. The CDR3 is made up of 14 amino acids. This CDR3 reads CASTRGISQETQYF. In DNA form, the CDR3 reads TGTGCCAGCACTAGAGGGATCAGCCAAGAGACCCAGTACTTC.

This clonotype appeared a few times. The rearrangement uses TRBV15 and TRBJ1-1, with D unresolved. V was pared by 3 bases and J by 0 bases, with 8 bases between. CDR1 and CDR2 from the germline V gene are LNHNV and YYDKDF (reference sequence). CDR3 length equals 14 residues. This chain's CDR3 is CATSSSNMNTEAFF. The CDR3, as DNA: TGTGCCACCAGCAGTTCAAACATGAACACTGAAGCTTTCTTT.

This rearrangement joins TRBV2 to TRBJ2-1; TRBD1 or TRBD2 may be the D gene (6 bases each). Germline CDR1 and CDR2: SNHLY and FYNNEI. CDR3 length: 13 residues. Trimming left V 7 bases short and J 4 bases short, with 11 bases between. This CDR3 is CASKGGTYNEQFF. The CDR3 nucleotides read TGTGCCAGCAAAGGGGGGACTTACAATGAGCAGTTCTTC. Full variable domain (missing parts from reference TRBV2 and TRBJ2-1): EPEVTQTPSHQVTQMGQEVILRCVPISNHLYFYWYRQILGQKVEFLVSFYNNEISEKSEIFDDQFSVERPDGSNFTLKIRSTKLEDSAMYFCASKGGTYNEQFFGPGTRLTVL.

Concerning this clonotype itself: This may be a read error, as it is one base from a much larger clone. The chain recombines TRBV5-1 with TRBJ1-5; D call uncertain. Germline loops: CDR1 SGHRS, CDR2 YFSETQ. Trimming cost V 0 bases and J 2 bases, with 9 bases left between them. This CDR3 has 15 residues. CDR3 sequence reads: CASSLEPDGNQPQHF. CDR3 bases: TGCGCCAGCAGCTTGGAGCCGGATGGCAATCAGCCCCAGCATTTT.